These 9 T cell receptor beta chains were all obtained from the same sample, sequenced in a study of T cells after yellow fever vaccination. TCRdb ran MiXCR on the 5' RACE reads and lists one entry per CDR3 protein. The sample lists just under 600,000 distinct CDR3 sequences, 13% seen once, with over 12% in the top ten. The sequences come from PBMCs, collected on the day of the yellow fever booster vaccination. The receptors come from a man younger than 45 who received the YFV17D yellow fever vaccine.

The chain links TRBV6-1 to TRBJ2-2; 7 bases agree with TRBD1. The CDR3 covers 17 residues. The junction had 10 bases not matched to a gene; V was cut back by 5 bases and J by 1 base. The germline V gene has CDR1 MNHNS and CDR2 SASEGT. The CDR3, as DNA: TGTGCCAGCAGTCTGGGGGCGCGACAGGGGAACACCGGGGAGCTGTTTTTT. Translating it yields CASSLGARQGNTGELFF.

The table lists this clonotype with many counts. The chain joins TRBV29-1 to TRBJ2-1, with 7 bases that match TRBD2. This CDR3 spans 11 amino acids. The V segment lost 5 bases and the J segment 12 bases; nucleotides outside the gene matches: 7. Looked up from germline, CDR1 is SQVTM and CDR2 is ANQGSEA. CDR3 in amino acids: CSVPGGLGQFF. CDR3 bases: TGCAGCGTTCCGGGTGGACTAGGGCAGTTCTTC.

A few counts support this clonotype. The chain carries TRBV5-1 and TRBJ1-3; TRBD1 might be the D (5 bases). The CDR3 consists of 17 residues. Trimming took 0 bases from V and 0 from J, leaving 13 bases between them. CDR1 and CDR2 (germline): SGHRS, YFSETQ. The chain's CDR3 is CASSLVPGRTSGNTIYF. The DNA of the CDR3 is TGCGCCAGCAGCTTGGTACCAGGGAGGACCTCTGGAAACACCATATATTTT.

The chain carries TRBV20-1 and TRBJ2-1; 12 nucleotides align to TRBD2. CDR1 and CDR2 (germline): DFQATT, SNEGSKA (reference sequence). CDR3 size: 14 residues. The CDR3 nucleotides are TGCAGCCCCACCCCCCCTAGCGGGAGGGGTGAGCAGTTCTTC. Translating it yields CSPTPPSGRGEQFF.

In DNA form, the CDR3 reads TGTGCCAGCAGCTTAGATCGGAAAGCGGGAGCACACAATGAGCAGTTCTTC. Translated, it gives CASSLDRKAGAHNEQFF. V is TRBV11-2 and J is TRBJ2-1; 8 bases align to TRBD2. The germline gives CDR1 SGHAT, CDR2 FQNNGV. This CDR3 has 17 amino acids. The V segment lost 0 bases and the J segment 5 bases; nucleotides outside the gene matches: 9.

V gene TRBV5-1 combines with J gene TRBJ2-3; 9 positions agree with TRBD2. CDR1 and CDR2 from the germline V gene are SGHRS and YFSETQ. The ends lost 4 bases at V and 6 bases at J; junction bases unmatched: 15. The CDR3 has 17 residues. CDR3 sequence reads: CASSPNRGSGSYDTQYF. DNA of the CDR3: TGCGCCAGCAGCCCGAACCGCGGTAGCGGGAGCTATGATACGCAGTATTTT.

V gene TRBV12-3 or TRBV12-4 combines with J gene TRBJ2-1; 9 bases line up with TRBD2. After removal of 6 bases from V and 1 base from J, the junction contained 10 bases not matched to a gene. This CDR3 contains 17 residues. The CDR3 DNA sequence: TGTGCCAGCAGCTCAGCCTTTAGCGGGAGTTCCTACAATGAGCAGTTCTTC. Residues: CASSSAFSGSSYNEQFF.

DNA of the CDR3: TGTGCCAGCAGCTTGTCGGCGAGCAATCAGCCCCAGCATTTT. Amino acids: CASSLSASNQPQHF. The chain carries TRBV5-6 and TRBJ1-5; D remains ambiguous. Between the trimmed V and J ends, which lost 1 base and 1 base, there was a span of 6 bases. In germline, CDR1 is SGHDT, CDR2 YYEEEE. The CDR3 is 14 amino acids.

In its sample, this clonotype was seen a few times. The chain carries TRBV12-3 or TRBV12-4 and TRBJ1-1; D call uncertain. The CDR3 runs to 14 residues. V gave up 4 bases and J gave up 3 bases, with 12 bases separating them. CDR3 DNA sequence: TGTGCCAGCAGTTCTTGGGCAGGTTACACTGAAGCTTTCTTT. Protein product: CASSSWAGYTEAFF.